Here is one TCR beta chain with its context. As yet, its antigen is unknown. This sample was included in a study of blood T cells in healthy people across ages. In the study overall: The capture of about one barcoded beta molecule per two T cells was achieved by template switching. Broader study findings: The unknown donor CMV status may have confounded expanded clonotype changes. Percentage of naive T cells showed a strong correlation with TCR beta diversity.

The CDR3 covers 12 residues. CDR1 is SEHNR and CDR2 is FQNEAQ in the germline V gene (reference sequence). After removal of 10 bases from V and 4 bases from J, the junction contained 4 bases not matched to a gene. Primed by a sample-barcoded 5' primer and a J-beta primer mix, a second PCR proceeded for about 6 to 12 cycles. Sequencing of every sample gave 2.5 million or more CDR3-containing paired-end reads. MiXCR was run by TCRdb on the 5' RACE reads, yielding one entry per CDR3 protein. The repertoire includes roughly 930,000 distinct CDR3 sequences, roughly 48% of them detected once, and roughly 12% sits in the top ten.

The sequencing input was blood. J is TRBJ2-1 and V is TRBV7-9; TRBD2 matches at 7 bases. This sequence originates from a man aged 25-45 years in good health. CDR3 sequence: CATAGVYNEQFF. In DNA, the CDR3 is TGTGCCACGGCGGGGGTGTACAATGAGCAGTTCTTC.